This entry is about one T cell receptor beta chain. The assay was immunoSEQ multiplex PCR, and TCRdb's table has in-frame clones only and misses some. This table holds under 45,000 clones, around 86% found once. This entry belongs to a study of blood T cell repertoires in COVID-19. There are 15 residues in the CDR3. V dropped 2 bases and J dropped 6; count of bases not matched to a gene: 7. The germline gives CDR1 SGHDT, CDR2 YYEEEE. Sequenced material: peripheral blood. The clonotype comes from a man between 60 and 75 years old with active COVID-19. This sequence joins TRBV5-6 and TRBJ2-2; 7 bases are a match to TRBD2. CDR3 in DNA: TGTGCCAGCAGCTTTCGCGGGAGATCGCCCGGGGAGCTGTTTTTT. It yields the protein CASSFRGRSPGELFF.